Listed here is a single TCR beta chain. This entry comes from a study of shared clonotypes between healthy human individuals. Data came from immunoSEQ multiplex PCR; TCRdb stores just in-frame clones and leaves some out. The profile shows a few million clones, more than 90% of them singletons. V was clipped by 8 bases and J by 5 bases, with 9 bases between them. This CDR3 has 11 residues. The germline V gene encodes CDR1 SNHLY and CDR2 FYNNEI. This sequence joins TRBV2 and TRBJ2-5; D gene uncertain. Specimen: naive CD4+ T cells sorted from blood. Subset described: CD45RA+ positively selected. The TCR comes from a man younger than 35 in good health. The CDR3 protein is CASGDWETQYF. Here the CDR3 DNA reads TGTGCCAGCGGCGACTGGGAGACCCAGTACTTC.